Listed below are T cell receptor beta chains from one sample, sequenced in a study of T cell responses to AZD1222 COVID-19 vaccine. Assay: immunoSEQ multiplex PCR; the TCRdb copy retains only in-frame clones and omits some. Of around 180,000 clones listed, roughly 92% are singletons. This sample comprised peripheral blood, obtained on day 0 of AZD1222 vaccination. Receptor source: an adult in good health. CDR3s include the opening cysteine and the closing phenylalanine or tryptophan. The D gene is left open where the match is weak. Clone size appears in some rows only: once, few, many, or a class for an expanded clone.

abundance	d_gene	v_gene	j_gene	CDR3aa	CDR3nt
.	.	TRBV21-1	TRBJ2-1	CASSPGSPAISEQFF	TGTGCCAGCAGCCCGGGATCCCCAGCGATAAGTGAGCAGTTCTTC
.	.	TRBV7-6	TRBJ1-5	CASSLHQGGSNQPQHF	TGTGCCAGCAGCTTACATCAGGGAGGGAGCAATCAGCCCCAGCATTTT
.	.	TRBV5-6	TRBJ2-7	CASSSRFYEQYF	TGTGCCAGCAGCTCGCGATTCTACGAGCAGTACTTC
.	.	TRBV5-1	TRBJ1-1	CASSFQGREAFF	TGCGCCAGCAGCTTCCAGGGTAGGGAAGCTTTCTTT
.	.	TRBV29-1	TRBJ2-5	CSVSGTQETQYF	TGCAGCGTTTCCGGGACGCAAGAGACCCAGTACTTC
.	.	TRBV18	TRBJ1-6	CASSPPINSPLHF	TGTGCCAGCTCACCCCCGATCAATTCACCCCTCCACTTT
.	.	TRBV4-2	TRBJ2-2	CASSQGQPTGELFF	TGTGCCAGCAGCCAAGGACAGCCCACCGGGGAGCTGTTTTTT
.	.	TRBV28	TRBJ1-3	CASYDRSSGNTIYF	TGTGCCAGCTACGACAGATCCTCTGGAAACACCATATATTTT
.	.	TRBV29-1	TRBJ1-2	CSVDVMGDLGYTF	TGCAGCGTTGATGTAATGGGGGATCTTGGCTACACCTTC
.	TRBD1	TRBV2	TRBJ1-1	CASSGQGMNTEAFF	TGTGCCAGCAGTGGACAGGGGATGAACACTGAAGCTTTCTTT
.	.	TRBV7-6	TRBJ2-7	CASSLAEHPSYEQYF	TGTGCCAGCAGCTTAGCGGAGCACCCCTCCTACGAGCAGTACTTC
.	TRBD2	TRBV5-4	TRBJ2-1	CASSSTLAVSNIEQFF	TGTGCCAGCAGCTCCACTCTAGCGGTATCGAATATAGAGCAGTTCTTC
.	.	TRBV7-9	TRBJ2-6	CASSLFGSGANVLTF	TGTGCCAGCAGCTTATTTGGGTCTGGGGCCAACGTCCTGACTTTC
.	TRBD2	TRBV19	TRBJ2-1	CASSPGTSGSLPNEQFF	TGTGCCAGTAGTCCCGGGACTAGCGGGAGCCTCCCCAATGAGCAGTTCTTC
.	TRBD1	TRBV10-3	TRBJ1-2	CAISDRAGETGGYTF	TGTGCCATCAGTGATCGGGCAGGGGAGACAGGGGGCTACACCTTC
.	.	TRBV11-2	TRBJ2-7	CASSSPRKDRGYEQYF	TGTGCCAGCAGCTCCCCTCGAAAAGATAGAGGCTACGAGCAGTACTTC
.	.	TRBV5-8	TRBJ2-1	CAPHGNEQFF	TGTGCCCCACACGGGAATGAGCAGTTCTTC
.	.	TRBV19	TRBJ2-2	CASSTDSRGGELFF	TGTGCCAGTAGTACGGACTCAAGGGGCGGGGAGCTGTTTTTT
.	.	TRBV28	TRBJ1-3	CASRVMAGNTIYF	TGTGCCAGCCGGGTAATGGCTGGAAACACCATATATTTT
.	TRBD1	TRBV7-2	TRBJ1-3	CASSTGTGVGNTIYF	TGTGCCAGCAGCACCGGGACAGGGGTAGGAAACACCATATATTTT
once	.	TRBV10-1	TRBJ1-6	CANPTGGNSPLHF	TGCGCCAACCCGACCGGTGGGAATTCACCCCTCCACTTT
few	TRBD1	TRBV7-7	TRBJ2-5	CASSLGTGFRETQYF	TGTGCCAGCAGCTTAGGGACAGGGTTCCGGGAGACCCAGTACTTC
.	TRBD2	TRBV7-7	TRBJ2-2	CASSPGTSGTGELFF	TGTGCCAGCAGCCCCGGGACTAGCGGAACCGGGGAGCTGTTTTTT
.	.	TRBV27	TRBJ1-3	CASSLRSGLGSGNTIYF	TGTGCCAGCAGTTTAAGGAGCGGCCTAGGGTCTGGAAACACCATATATTTT
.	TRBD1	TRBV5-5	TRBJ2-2	CASSFVTGLNTGELFF	TGTGCCAGCAGCTTCGTGACAGGGTTGAACACCGGGGAGCTGTTTTTT
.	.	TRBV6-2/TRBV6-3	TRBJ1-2	CASSTEAYGYTF	TGTGCCAGCAGTACAGAAGCCTATGGCTACACCTTC
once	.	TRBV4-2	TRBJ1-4	CASSQEAGEKLFF	TGTGCCAGCAGCCAAGAGGCAGGTGAAAAACTGTTTTTT
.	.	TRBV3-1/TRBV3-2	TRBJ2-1	CASSQNTYYRGSYNEQFF	TGTGCCAGCAGCCAAAATACTTACTACAGAGGATCGTACAATGAGCAGTTCTTC
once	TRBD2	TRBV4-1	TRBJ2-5	CASSLRGAGTQETQYF	TGCGCCAGCAGCCTCCGGGGAGCGGGGACGCAAGAGACCCAGTACTTC
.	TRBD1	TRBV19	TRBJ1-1	CASSGQGRADTEAFF	TGTGCCTCTTCGGGACAGGGTCGGGCGGACACTGAAGCTTTCTTT
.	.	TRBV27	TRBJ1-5	CASSPAPNRLPQPQHF	TGTGCCAGCAGCCCCGCTCCAAACAGGTTGCCGCAGCCCCAGCATTTT
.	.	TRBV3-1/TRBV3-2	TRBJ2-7	CVSSLGAGAYEQYF	TGTGTCAGCAGCCTAGGGGCTGGGGCCTACGAGCAGTACTTC
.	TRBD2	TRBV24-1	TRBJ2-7	CATSDHLPNPLAGGSYEQYF	TGTGCCACCAGTGATCACCTCCCCAATCCTCTAGCGGGAGGGTCATACGAGCAGTACTTC
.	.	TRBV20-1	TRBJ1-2	CSARVHGYTF	TGCAGTGCTAGGGTTCATGGCTACACCTTC
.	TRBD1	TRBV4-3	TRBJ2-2	CASSQQFPGTGENTGELFF	TGCGCCAGCAGCCAACAGTTTCCCGGGACAGGGGAGAACACCGGGGAGCTGTTTTTT
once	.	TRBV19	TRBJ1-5	CASEPGPNQPQHF	TGTGCCAGTGAACCCGGACCGAATCAGCCCCAGCATTTT
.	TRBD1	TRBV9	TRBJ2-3	CASSVEWGQITDTQYF	TGTGCCAGCAGCGTAGAATGGGGACAGATCACAGATACGCAGTATTTT
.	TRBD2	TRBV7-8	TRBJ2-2	CASSLISGGGTGELFF	TGTGCCAGCAGCTTAATTAGCGGGGGGGGCACCGGGGAGCTGTTTTTT
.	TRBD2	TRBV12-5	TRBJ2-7	CASGLALGREDLLRYEQYF	TGTGCTAGTGGTTTGGCCCTAGGGCGGGAGGATTTGTTACGCTACGAGCAGTACTTC
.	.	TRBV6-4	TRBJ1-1	CAIRFPMNTEAFF	TGTGCCATCCGGTTCCCCATGAACACTGAAGCTTTCTTT
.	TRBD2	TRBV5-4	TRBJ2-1	CASKTSGTSNEQFF	TGTGCCAGCAAGACTAGCGGGACCTCGAATGAGCAGTTCTTC
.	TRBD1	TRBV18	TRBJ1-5	CASSRTRDRRNQPQHF	TGTGCCAGCTCCCGAACCCGGGACAGGAGGAATCAGCCCCAGCATTTT
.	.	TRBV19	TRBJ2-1	CASSIEGANGQFF	TGTGCCAGTAGTATTGAAGGGGCGAATGGGCAGTTCTTC
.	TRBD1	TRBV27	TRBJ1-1	CASRAGDRGPSTEAFF	TGTGCCAGCAGGGCGGGAGACAGGGGCCCCAGCACTGAAGCTTTCTTT
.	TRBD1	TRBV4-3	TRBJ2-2	CASSHEQGPGELFF	TGCGCCAGCAGCCACGAACAGGGGCCCGGGGAGCTGTTTTTT
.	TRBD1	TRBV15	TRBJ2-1	CATSGGQGRDEQFF	TGTGCCACCAGCGGGGGACAGGGAAGAGATGAGCAGTTCTTC
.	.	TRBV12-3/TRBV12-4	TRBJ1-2	CASSPSDYMGYTF	TGTGCCAGCAGTCCCTCCGACTATATGGGCTACACCTTC
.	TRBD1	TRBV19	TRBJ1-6	CASNPGQGNSPLHF	TGTGCCAGTAATCCGGGACAGGGGAATTCACCCCTCCACTTT
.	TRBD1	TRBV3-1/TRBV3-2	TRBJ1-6	CASSQDAAGGSPLHF	TGTGCCAGCAGCCAAGATGCGGCAGGGGGATCACCCCTCCACTTT